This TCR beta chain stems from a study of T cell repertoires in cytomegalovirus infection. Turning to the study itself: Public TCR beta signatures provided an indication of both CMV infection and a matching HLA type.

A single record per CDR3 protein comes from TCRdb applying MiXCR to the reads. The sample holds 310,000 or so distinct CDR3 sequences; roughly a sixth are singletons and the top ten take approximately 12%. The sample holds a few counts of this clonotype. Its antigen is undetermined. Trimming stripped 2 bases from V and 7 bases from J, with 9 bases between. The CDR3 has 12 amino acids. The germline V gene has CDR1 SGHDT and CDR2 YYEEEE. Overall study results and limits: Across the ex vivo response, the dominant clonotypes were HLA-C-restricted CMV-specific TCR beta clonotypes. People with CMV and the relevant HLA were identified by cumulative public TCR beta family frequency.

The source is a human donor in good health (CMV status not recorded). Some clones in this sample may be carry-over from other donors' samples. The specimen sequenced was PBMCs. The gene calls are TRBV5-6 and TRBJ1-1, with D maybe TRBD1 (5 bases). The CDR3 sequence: CASSFGTHEAFF. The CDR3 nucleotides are TGTGCCAGCAGCTTTGGGACCCATGAAGCTTTCTTT.